In this sample, the clone carrying this T cell receptor (beta chain) turned up a few times. Its antigen is not identified. Germline lookup yields CDR1 MDHEN and CDR2 SYDVKM. Trimming removed 8 bases from V and 9 bases from J, with 16 bases in between. The CDR3 totals 12 residues. The entry originates in a study of T-cell memory formation after mild COVID-19. Whole-study context: Largely, TCR clusters stayed within a single donor.

Whole-study results and caveats: Cross-reactive memory appears to have joined, as suggested by some responding clones showing up in pre-infection memory. In second-wave clones peaking day 37, SARS-CoV-2 specificity remained unconfirmed.

TCRdb used MiXCR to reprocess the 5' RACE reads, holding one entry per CDR3 protein. The sample contains approximately 240,000 distinct CDR3 sequences, about a sixth of which appear only once. The clonotype comes from a man aged 18 to 30 who had mild COVID-19 (a few samples of this study predate the infection). Cell type and time point are not known. The chain joins TRBV28 to TRBJ2-5; the D gene is possibly TRBD1 (5 bases). Sequencing was performed on PBMCs or a T cell subset sorted from them (not recorded which). In DNA, the CDR3 is TGTGCCAGCGGCGTGGGGCGTGCGGCCCAGTACTTC. This translates into CASGVGRAAQYF.